The rows below give T cell receptor beta chains drawn from one sample of a study of lymphopenia after photon versus proton radiotherapy. This table comes from immunoSEQ multiplex PCR, and its TCRdb copy is limited to in-frame clones, with some not included. Here the sample spans under 30,000 clones, approximately 86% being singletons. Here the sequenced sample was peripheral blood, taken from a patient treated with photon-based radiotherapy. Receptors originate from a man aged 45 to 65 with gastric cancer. Both conserved end residues are part of each CDR3. The D gene is left open where the match is weak. Rows give clone size only sometimes, using once, few, many, or a class for an expanded clone.

D	size	V	J	DNA	CDR3
.	few	TRBV7-6	TRBJ2-1	TGTGCCAGCAGCTTAGTTTTAAGGGGCGATGAGCAGTTCTTC	CASSLVLRGDEQFF
TRBD2	.	TRBV7-7	TRBJ2-3	TGTGCCAGCAGCTTATCTCCCGGACTAGCGGGGAGCACAGATACGCAGTATTTT	CASSLSPGLAGSTDTQYF
TRBD1	.	TRBV5-1	TRBJ2-6	TGCGCCAGCACCAGACAGGGGGCTGGGGCCAACGTCCTGACTTTC	CASTRQGAGANVLTF
TRBD2	.	TRBV7-2	TRBJ2-5	TGTGCCAGCAGCTTAGTGACTAGCGGGACCCAGTACTTC	CASSLVTSGTQYF
.	once	TRBV30	TRBJ1-5	TGTGCCTGGAGTTCGGGGACCGGCAATCAGCCCCAGCATTTT	CAWSSGTGNQPQHF
TRBD1	.	TRBV5-6	TRBJ1-6	TGTGCCAGCATCTCCGGGACAGGATTATATAATTCACCCCTCCACTTT	CASISGTGLYNSPLHF
.	.	TRBV19	TRBJ2-1	TGTGCCACTACGAAGCGCTCCTACAATGAGCAGTTCTTC	CATTKRSYNEQFF
.	.	TRBV18	TRBJ2-6	TGTGCCAGCTCTCACTGGCCGACAGGTTCTTCCGGGGCCAACGTCCTGACTTTC	CASSHWPTGSSGANVLTF
TRBD1	few	TRBV25-1	TRBJ1-6	TGTGCCAGCAAAGGGGACAGGGTTGGTTCACCCCTCCACTTT	CASKGDRVGSPLHF
.	.	TRBV9	TRBJ2-1	TGTGCCAGCAGCGTATCCGAATACAATGAGCAGTTCTTC	CASSVSEYNEQFF
.	.	TRBV5-1	TRBJ1-4	TGCGCCAGCAGCTTACCAGGGGAAAGTGAAAAACTGTTTTTT	CASSLPGESEKLFF
.	.	TRBV7-3	TRBJ2-7	TGTGCCAGCAGCTTAATTGGAGGGAGCGAGCAGTACTTC	CASSLIGGSEQYF
TRBD2	.	TRBV5-1	TRBJ2-7	TGCGCCAGCAGCTCGGGGAGGACTAGCGGGGCCTACGAGCAGTACTTC	CASSSGRTSGAYEQYF
.	.	TRBV25-1	TRBJ2-5	TGTGCCAGCAGTGTCAGGGGAGAAGTAGGAGAGACCCAGTACTTC	CASSVRGEVGETQYF
.	.	TRBV10-1	TRBJ1-1	TGCGCCAGCAGAAGTGACACTGAAGCTTTCTTT	CASRSDTEAFF
.	.	TRBV6-5	TRBJ1-2	TGTGCCAGCAGTCCAACGGCCGGGACTAGTTTTATTCGCACCTTC	CASSPTAGTSFIRTF
TRBD1	few	TRBV5-6	TRBJ1-2	TGTGCCAGCACCGATACAGGGGGCGATGGCTACACCTTC	CASTDTGGDGYTF
.	.	TRBV2	TRBJ2-2	TGTGCCAGCCCTCAGGACACCGGGGAGCTGTTTTTT	CASPQDTGELFF
TRBD2	.	TRBV7-2	TRBJ2-7	TGTGCCAGCAACGTACTAGCGGGGGGGCTCTACGAGCAGTACTTC	CASNVLAGGLYEQYF
TRBD1	.	TRBV7-8	TRBJ1-3	TGTGCCAGCAGCTTACAGACAGGGAGCACCATATATTTT	CASSLQTGSTIYF
.	.	TRBV7-6	TRBJ1-4	TGTGCCAGCAGTATGAGCTTGACTAATGAAAAACTGTTTTTT	CASSMSLTNEKLFF
.	.	TRBV7-2	TRBJ1-1	TGTGCCAGCAGCTTAGGACTCAGGGGACCAACTGAAGCTTTCTTT	CASSLGLRGPTEAFF
TRBD1	.	TRBV5-1	TRBJ2-3	TGCGCCAGCAGCCCCGGACAGGGGGCTACAGATACGCAGTATTTT	CASSPGQGATDTQYF
.	.	TRBV6-5	TRBJ1-6	TGTGCCAGCAGTCGGGACGGGGTTAATTCACCCCTCCACTTT	CASSRDGVNSPLHF
.	.	TRBV27	TRBJ2-5	TGTGCCAGCAGTCAGGAGGGGGCCAAGAAGACCCAGTACTTC	CASSQEGAKKTQYF
.	.	TRBV7-9	TRBJ2-3	TGTGCCAGCAGCCCTTGGACAGGGAGGGTTACAGATACGCAGTATTTT	CASSPWTGRVTDTQYF
TRBD2	.	TRBV25-1	TRBJ2-5	TGTGCCAGCAGTGAATCGCCACTAGCGGGGGGCCAAGAGACCCAGTACTTC	CASSESPLAGGQETQYF
.	once	TRBV29-1	TRBJ1-2	TGCAGCGCCTCCAGTGACGAAGCTAACTATGGCTACACCTTC	CSASSDEANYGYTF
.	.	TRBV7-9	TRBJ2-5	TGTGCCAGCAGCCCCGGCGGGGGCGAAAAGACCCAGTACTTC	CASSPGGGEKTQYF
.	.	TRBV5-5	TRBJ1-2	TGTGCCAGCAGCTTGGACAGAGCAGCCCGTGGCTACACCTTC	CASSLDRAARGYTF
.	.	TRBV6-6	TRBJ2-5	TGTGCCAGCAGTTACTCGAGTTCGCGGGAGACCCAGTACTTC	CASSYSSSRETQYF
.	.	TRBV10-3	TRBJ2-4	TGTGCCATCAGTTTTGACAGGCTAGCCAAAAACATTCAGTACTTC	CAISFDRLAKNIQYF
.	.	TRBV27	TRBJ2-3	TGTGCCAGCAGTTTGCAGGGCGGGGTCCCCACAGATACGCAGTATTTT	CASSLQGGVPTDTQYF
.	.	TRBV7-2	TRBJ2-5	TGTGCCAGCAGCCCTCCGGGACCCCAAGAGACCCAGTACTTC	CASSPPGPQETQYF
.	.	TRBV5-4	TRBJ2-3	TGTGCCAGCAGCCGGGCAGGGGGGTTTGATACGCAGTATTTT	CASSRAGGFDTQYF
.	once	TRBV14	TRBJ1-2	TGTGCCAGCAGCCGGATCAGGCATGGCTACACCTTC	CASSRIRHGYTF
.	.	TRBV11-2	TRBJ2-7	TGTGCCAGCAGTCCATACGAGCAGTACTTC	CASSPYEQYF
.	.	TRBV19	TRBJ2-6	TGTGCCAGTAGTAAGGGGCCTTTCCCCTCTGGGGCCAACGTCCTGACTTTC	CASSKGPFPSGANVLTF
.	.	TRBV5-1	TRBJ1-4	TGCGCCAGCAGCCCCCCACAGCTTGAAAAACTGTTTTTT	CASSPPQLEKLFF
.	.	TRBV4-2	TRBJ1-3	TGTGCCAGCAGACAAGGGGACACCATATATTTT	CASRQGDTIYF
TRBD1	.	TRBV7-3	TRBJ2-7	TGTGCCAGCAGCTCGGCGGGACAGGGGGTTTACGAGCAGTACTTC	CASSSAGQGVYEQYF